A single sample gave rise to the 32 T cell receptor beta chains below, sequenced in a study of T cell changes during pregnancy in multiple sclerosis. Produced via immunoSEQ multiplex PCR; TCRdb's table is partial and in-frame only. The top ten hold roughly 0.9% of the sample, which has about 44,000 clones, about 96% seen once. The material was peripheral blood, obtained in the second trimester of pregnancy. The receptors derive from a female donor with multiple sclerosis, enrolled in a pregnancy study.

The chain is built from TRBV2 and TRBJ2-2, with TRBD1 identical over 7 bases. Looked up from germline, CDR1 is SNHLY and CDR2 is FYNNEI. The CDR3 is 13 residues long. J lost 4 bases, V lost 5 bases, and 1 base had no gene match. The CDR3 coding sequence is TGTGCCAGCAGTAAGGGGGCCACCGGGGAGCTGTTTTTT. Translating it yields CASSKGATGELFF. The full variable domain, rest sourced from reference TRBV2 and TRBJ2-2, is EPEVTQTPSHQVTQMGQEVILRCVPISNHLYFYWYRQILGQKVEFLVSFYNNEISEKSEIFDDQFSVERPDGSNFTLKIRSTKLEDSAMYFCASSKGATGELFFGEGSRLTVL.

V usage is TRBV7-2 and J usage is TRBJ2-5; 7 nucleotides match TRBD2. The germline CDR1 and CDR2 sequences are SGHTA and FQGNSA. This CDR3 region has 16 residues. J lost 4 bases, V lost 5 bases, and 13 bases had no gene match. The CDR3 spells CASSPQPRAGVETQYF. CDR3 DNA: TGTGCCAGCAGCCCCCAGCCCAGGGCGGGGGTAGAGACCCAGTACTTC.

The CDR3 loop reads CASSSQRTHQTYEQYF. CDR3 sequence (DNA): TGTGCCAGCAGTTCACAAAGGACACACCAAACCTACGAGCAGTACTTC. This chain connects TRBV27 to TRBJ2-7; possibly TRBD1 for D (5 bases). CDR1 is MNHEY, CDR2 SMNVEV, per germline (reference sequence). The V end was cut by 4 bases, the J end by 2 bases, with 18 bases between. The CDR3 length is 16 residues.

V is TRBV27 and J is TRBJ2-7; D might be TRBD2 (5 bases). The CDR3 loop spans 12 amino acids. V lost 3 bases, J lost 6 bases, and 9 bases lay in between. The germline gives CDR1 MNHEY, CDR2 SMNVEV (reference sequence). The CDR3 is CASSFAGGEQYF. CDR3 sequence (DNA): TGTGCCAGCAGTTTTGCTGGAGGCGAGCAGTACTTC.

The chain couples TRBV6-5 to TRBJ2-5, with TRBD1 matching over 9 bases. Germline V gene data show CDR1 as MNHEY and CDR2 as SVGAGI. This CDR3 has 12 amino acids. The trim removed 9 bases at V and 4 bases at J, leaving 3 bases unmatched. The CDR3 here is CASPDRGETQYF. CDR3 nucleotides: TGTGCCAGTCCGGACAGGGGAGAGACCCAGTACTTC.

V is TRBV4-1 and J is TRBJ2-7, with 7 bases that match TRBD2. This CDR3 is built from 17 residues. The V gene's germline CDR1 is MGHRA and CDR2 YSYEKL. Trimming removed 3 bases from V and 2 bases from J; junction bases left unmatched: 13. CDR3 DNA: TGCGCCAGCAGCCATCCCGATGATAGCGGGTATACCTACGAGCAGTACTTC. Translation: CASSHPDDSGYTYEQYF.

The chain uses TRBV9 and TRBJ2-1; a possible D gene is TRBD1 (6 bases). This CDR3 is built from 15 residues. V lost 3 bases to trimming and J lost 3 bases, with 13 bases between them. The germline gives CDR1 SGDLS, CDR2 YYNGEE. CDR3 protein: CASSAGDIDYNEQFF. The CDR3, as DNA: TGTGCCAGCAGCGCCGGGGACATTGACTACAATGAGCAGTTCTTC.

CDR3 nucleotides: TGTGCCAGCAGTTTTAATCGGGGAGAAGCTTTCTTT. The encoded protein is CASSFNRGEAFF. V and J are TRBV28 and TRBJ1-1; D gene unclear. The CDR3 length is 12 residues. V gave up 3 bases and J gave up 8 bases, with 10 bases separating them. Germline V gene data show CDR1 as MDHEN and CDR2 as SYDVKM.

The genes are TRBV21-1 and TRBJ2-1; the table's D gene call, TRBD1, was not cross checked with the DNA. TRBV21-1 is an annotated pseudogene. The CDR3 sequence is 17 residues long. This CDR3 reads CASSKTAGQGTYNEQFF. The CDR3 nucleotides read TGTGCCAGCAGCAAAACCGCCGGACAGGGGACCTACAATGAGCAGTTCTTC.

The chain's CDR3 is CASSSRAGGQDNEQFF. The CDR3, as DNA: TGTGCCAGCAGCTCGAGAGCGGGGGGGCAGGACAATGAGCAGTTCTTC. This chain joins TRBV7-9 and TRBJ2-1; 10 nucleotides agree with TRBD2. From germline, CDR1 is SEHNR and CDR2 FQNEAQ (reference sequence). V dropped 4 bases and J dropped 5; count of bases not matched to a gene: 8. The CDR3 covers 16 residues.

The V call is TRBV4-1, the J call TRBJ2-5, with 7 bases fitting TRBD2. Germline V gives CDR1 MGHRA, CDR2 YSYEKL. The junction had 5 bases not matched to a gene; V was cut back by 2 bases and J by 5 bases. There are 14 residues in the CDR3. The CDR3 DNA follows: TGCGCCAGCAGCCAAATCACTAGCGTCGAGACCCAGTACTTC. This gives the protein CASSQITSVETQYF.

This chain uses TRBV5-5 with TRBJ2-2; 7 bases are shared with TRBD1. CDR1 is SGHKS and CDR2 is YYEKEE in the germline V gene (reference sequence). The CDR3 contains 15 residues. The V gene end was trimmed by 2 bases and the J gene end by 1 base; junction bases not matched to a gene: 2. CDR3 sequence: CASSLGDRNTGELFF. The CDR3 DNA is TGTGCCAGCAGCTTAGGGGACAGGAACACCGGGGAGCTGTTTTTT.

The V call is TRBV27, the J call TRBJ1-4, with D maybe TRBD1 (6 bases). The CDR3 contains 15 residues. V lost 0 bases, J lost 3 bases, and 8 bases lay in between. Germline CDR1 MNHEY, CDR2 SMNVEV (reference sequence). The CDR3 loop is CASSLSGAANEKLFF. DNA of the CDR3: TGTGCCAGCAGTTTATCGGGGGCGGCTAATGAAAAACTGTTTTTT.

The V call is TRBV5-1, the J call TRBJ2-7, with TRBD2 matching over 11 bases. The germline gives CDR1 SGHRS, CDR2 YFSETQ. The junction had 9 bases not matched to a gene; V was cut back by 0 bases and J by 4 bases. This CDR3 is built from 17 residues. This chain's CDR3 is CASSLGATSGSSYEQYF. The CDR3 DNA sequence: TGCGCCAGCAGCTTGGGGGCTACTAGCGGGAGTTCTTACGAGCAGTACTTC. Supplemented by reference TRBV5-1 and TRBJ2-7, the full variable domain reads KAGVTQTPRYLIKTRGQQVTLSCSPISGHRSVSWYQQTPGQGLQFLFEYFSETQRNKGNFPGRFSGRQFSNSRSEMNVSTLELGDSALYLCASSLGATSGSSYEQYFGPGTRLTVT.

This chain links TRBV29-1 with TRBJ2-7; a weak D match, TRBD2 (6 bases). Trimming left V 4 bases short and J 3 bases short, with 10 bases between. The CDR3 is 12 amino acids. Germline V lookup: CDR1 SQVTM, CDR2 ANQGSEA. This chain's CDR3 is CSVVGLRYEQYF. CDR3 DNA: TGCAGCGTTGTGGGACTGCGCTACGAGCAGTACTTC.

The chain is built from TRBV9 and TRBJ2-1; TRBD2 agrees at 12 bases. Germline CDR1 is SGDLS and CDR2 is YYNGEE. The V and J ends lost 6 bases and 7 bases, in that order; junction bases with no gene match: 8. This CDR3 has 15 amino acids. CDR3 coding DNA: TGTGCCAGCAACCTAGCGGGAGGGCCTCGTAATGAGCAGTTCTTC. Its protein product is CASNLAGGPRNEQFF.

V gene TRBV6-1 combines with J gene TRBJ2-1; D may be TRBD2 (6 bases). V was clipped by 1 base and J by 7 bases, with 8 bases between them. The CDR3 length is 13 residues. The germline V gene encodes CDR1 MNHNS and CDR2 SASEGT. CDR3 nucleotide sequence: TGTGCCAGCAGTGAAGGGGCGGGGAATGAGCAGTTCTTC. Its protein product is CASSEGAGNEQFF.

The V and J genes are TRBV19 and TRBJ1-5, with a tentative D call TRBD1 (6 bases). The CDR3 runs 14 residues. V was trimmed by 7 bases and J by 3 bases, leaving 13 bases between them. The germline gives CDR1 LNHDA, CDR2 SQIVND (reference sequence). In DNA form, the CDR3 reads TGTGCCAGTACCACGAGGGGGTACAATCAGCCCCAGCATTTT. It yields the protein CASTTRGYNQPQHF.

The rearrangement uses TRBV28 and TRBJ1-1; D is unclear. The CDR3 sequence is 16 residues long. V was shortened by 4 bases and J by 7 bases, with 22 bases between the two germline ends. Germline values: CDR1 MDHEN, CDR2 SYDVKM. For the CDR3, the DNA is TGTGCCAGCAGTTCCCCCGGTATAGAGGGTGGTGGTGAAGCTTTCTTT. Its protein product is CASSSPGIEGGGEAFF.

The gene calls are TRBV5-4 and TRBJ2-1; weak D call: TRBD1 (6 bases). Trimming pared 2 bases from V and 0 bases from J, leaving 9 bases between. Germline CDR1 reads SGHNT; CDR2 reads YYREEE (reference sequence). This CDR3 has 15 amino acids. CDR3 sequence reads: CASSLQGSSYNEQFF. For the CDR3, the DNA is TGTGCCAGCAGCTTACAGGGCTCCTCCTACAATGAGCAGTTCTTC.

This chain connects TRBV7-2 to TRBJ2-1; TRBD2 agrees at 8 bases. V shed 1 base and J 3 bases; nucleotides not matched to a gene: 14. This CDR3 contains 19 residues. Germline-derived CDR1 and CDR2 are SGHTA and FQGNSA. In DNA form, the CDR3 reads TGTGCCAGCAGCTTAGAAGGCTGGGGGGAGCGGGAGTTCTACAATGAGCAGTTCTTC. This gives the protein CASSLEGWGEREFYNEQFF.

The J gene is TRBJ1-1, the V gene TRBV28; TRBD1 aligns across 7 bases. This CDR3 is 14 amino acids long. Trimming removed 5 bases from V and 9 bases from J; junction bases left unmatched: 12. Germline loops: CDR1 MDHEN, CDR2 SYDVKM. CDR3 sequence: CASSEYGQDGKAFF. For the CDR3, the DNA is TGTGCCAGCAGTGAGTATGGACAGGACGGTAAAGCTTTCTTT.

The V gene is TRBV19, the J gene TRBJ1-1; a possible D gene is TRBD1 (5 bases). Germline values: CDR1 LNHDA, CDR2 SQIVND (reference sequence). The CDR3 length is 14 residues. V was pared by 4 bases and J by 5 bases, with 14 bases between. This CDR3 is CASSRDGRATEAFF. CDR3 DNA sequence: TGTGCCAGTAGTAGGGACGGGAGGGCGACTGAAGCTTTCTTT.

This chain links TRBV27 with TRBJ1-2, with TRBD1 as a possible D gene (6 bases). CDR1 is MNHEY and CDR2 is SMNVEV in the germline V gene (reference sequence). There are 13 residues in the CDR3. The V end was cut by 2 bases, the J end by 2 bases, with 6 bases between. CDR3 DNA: TGTGCCAGCAGTTTAACAGGGAACTATGGCTACACCTTC. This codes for CASSLTGNYGYTF.

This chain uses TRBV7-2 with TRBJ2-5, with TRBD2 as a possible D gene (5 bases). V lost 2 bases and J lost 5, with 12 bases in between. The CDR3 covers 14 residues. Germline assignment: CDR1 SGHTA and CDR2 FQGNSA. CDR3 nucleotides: TGTGCCAGCAGCTTAACTAGGGATTGGGAGACCCAGTACTTC. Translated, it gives CASSLTRDWETQYF.

CDR3 bases: TGTGCCAGCAGTTATCTGACAGGGGACTACGAGCAGTACTTC. Its protein product is CASSYLTGDYEQYF. This chain joins TRBV6-6 and TRBJ2-7; TRBD1 matches at 8 bases. This CDR3 has 14 amino acids. V trimming: 3 bases; J trimming: 3 bases; junction bases outside the gene matches: 4. The germline V gene has CDR1 MNHNY and CDR2 SVGAGI (reference sequence).

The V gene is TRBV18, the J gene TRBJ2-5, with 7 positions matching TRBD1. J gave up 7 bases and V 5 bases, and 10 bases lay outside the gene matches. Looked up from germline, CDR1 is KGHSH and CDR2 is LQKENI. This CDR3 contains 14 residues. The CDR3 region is CASSAYTGDATQYF. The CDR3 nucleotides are TGTGCCAGCTCAGCCTATACAGGGGACGCGACCCAGTACTTC.

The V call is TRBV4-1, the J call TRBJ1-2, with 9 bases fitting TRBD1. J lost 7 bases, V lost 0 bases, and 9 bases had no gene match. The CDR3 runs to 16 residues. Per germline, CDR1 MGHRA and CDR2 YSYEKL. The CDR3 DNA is TGCGCCAGCAGCCAAGATCCCCGGACAGGGGACCTTGGCTACACCTTC. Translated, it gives CASSQDPRTGDLGYTF.

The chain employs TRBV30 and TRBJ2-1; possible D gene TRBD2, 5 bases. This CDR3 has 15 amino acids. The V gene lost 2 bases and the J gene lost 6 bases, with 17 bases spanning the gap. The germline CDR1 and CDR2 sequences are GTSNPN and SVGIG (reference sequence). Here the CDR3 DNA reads TGTGCCTGGAGTCGAGAGGGCTTGAGATTCAATGAGCAGTTCTTC. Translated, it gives CAWSREGLRFNEQFF.

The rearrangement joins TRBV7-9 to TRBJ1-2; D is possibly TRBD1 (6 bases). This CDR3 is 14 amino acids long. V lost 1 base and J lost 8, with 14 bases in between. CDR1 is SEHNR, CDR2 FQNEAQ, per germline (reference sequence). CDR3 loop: CASSLDGGVRGYTF. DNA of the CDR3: TGTGCCAGCAGCTTAGATGGGGGCGTAAGGGGCTACACCTTC.

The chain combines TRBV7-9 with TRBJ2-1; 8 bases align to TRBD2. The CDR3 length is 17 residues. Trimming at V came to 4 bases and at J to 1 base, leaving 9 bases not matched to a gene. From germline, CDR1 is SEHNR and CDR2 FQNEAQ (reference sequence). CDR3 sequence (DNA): TGTGCCAGCAGCTCAAGCCTAGCGGGCTCATCCTACAATGAGCAGTTCTTC. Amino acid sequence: CASSSSLAGSSYNEQFF.

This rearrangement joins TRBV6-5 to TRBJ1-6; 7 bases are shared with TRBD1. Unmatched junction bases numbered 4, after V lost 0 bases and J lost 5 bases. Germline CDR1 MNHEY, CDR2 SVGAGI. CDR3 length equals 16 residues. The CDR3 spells CASSYSSGQNNSPLHF. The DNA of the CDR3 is TGTGCCAGCAGTTACTCGTCGGGACAGAATAATTCACCCCTCCACTTT.